The 27 T cell receptor beta chains below all came from one sample that was sequenced in a study of cytomegalovirus exposure and HLA in healthy donors. Vbeta (60) and Jbeta (13) primers were used in the PCR. Sequenced by immunoSEQ multiplex PCR; TCRdb stores in-frame clones only, minus some. The sample includes around 110,000 clones, more than 60% of them seen just once. Sequenced: PBMCs. The origin of the receptors is a man younger than 35 in good health and CMV-seronegative.

This chain joins TRBV18 and TRBJ2-3; 13 positions match TRBD2. The ends lost 3 bases at V and 5 bases at J; junction bases unmatched: 8. The length of the CDR3 is 17 residues. Germline V gives CDR1 KGHSH, CDR2 LQKENI. The CDR3 sequence: CASSPGLAGARRDTQYF. Written as DNA, the CDR3 is TGTGCCAGCTCACCCGGACTAGCGGGGGCCCGGAGAGATACGCAGTATTTT. Together with reference TRBV18 and TRBJ2-3, the CDR3 gives the full variable domain: NAGVMQNPRHLVRRRGQEARLRCSPMKGHSHVYWYRQLPEEGLKFMVYLQKENIIDESGMPKERFSAEFPKEGPSILRIQQVVRGDSAAYFCASSPGLAGARRDTQYFGPGTRLTVL.

This clone has just a few counts. The CDR3 sequence: CASSQDHGTEAFF. CDR3 coding DNA: TGTGCCAGCAGCCAAGATCACGGCACTGAAGCTTTCTTT. The J gene is TRBJ1-1, the V gene TRBV4-2; no definite D call. Germline V gene sequence: CDR1 LGHNA, CDR2 YNFKEQ. The CDR3 length is 13 residues. V dropped 0 bases and J dropped 4 bases, with 6 bases sitting between them.

The chain couples TRBV7-2 to TRBJ1-4; TRBD1 agrees at 11 bases. The V and J ends lost 7 bases and 5 bases, in that order; junction bases with no gene match: 3. This CDR3 has 14 amino acids. Germline CDR1 reads SGHTA; CDR2 reads FQGNSA. The CDR3 sequence: CASTRDRGNEKLFF. CDR3 bases: TGTGCCAGCACCCGGGACAGGGGGAATGAAAAACTGTTTTTT.

This clone occurred once. J is TRBJ2-1 and V is TRBV5-6; D may be TRBD1 (5 bases). Trimming pared 5 bases from V and 8 bases from J, leaving 23 bases between. The V gene's germline CDR1 is SGHDT and CDR2 YYEEEE. CDR3 length equals 16 residues. The CDR3 loop reads CASSTVRGQSVDEQFF. The CDR3 coding sequence is TGTGCCAGCAGTACGGTAAGGGGCCAGTCTGTGGATGAGCAGTTCTTC.

CDR3: CASSGGTYNEQFF. The DNA of the CDR3 is TGTGCCAGCAGCGGGGGGACCTACAATGAGCAGTTCTTC. The chain employs TRBV7-8 and TRBJ2-1; possible D gene TRBD2, 6 bases. Trimming removed 5 bases from V and 2 bases from J, with 7 bases in between. CDR3 length: 13 amino acids. CDR1 is SGHVS, CDR2 FQNEAQ, per germline.

The chain recombines TRBV29-1 with TRBJ1-1; 9 bases match TRBD1. Germline CDR1 SQVTM, CDR2 ANQGSEA. The CDR3 runs to 15 residues. Losses at the gene ends were 4 bases for V and 6 bases for J; bases not matched to a gene: 12. The CDR3 coding sequence is TGCAGCGTTGCGGGGAGCGGGACAGGGCTCTCTGAAGCTTTCTTT. Encoded protein: CSVAGSGTGLSEAFF.

In nucleotides, the CDR3 is TGTGCCAGCAGCGTAGGTAGCGTGCCATACAATGAGCAGTTCTTC. It codes for CASSVGSVPYNEQFF. This chain uses TRBV9 with TRBJ2-1, with D perhaps TRBD2 (5 bases). This CDR3 region has 15 residues. The germline CDR1 and CDR2 sequences are SGDLS and YYNGEE. The ends were cut back, 0 bases at V and 4 bases at J, with 11 bases in the middle.

This chain links TRBV9 with TRBJ2-3, with D possibly matching TRBD1 (6 bases). Trimming pared 5 bases from V and 0 bases from J, leaving 13 bases between. CDR3 size: 15 residues. Germline V gives CDR1 SGDLS, CDR2 YYNGEE. The CDR3 region is CASRSTGKSTDTQYF. CDR3 in DNA: TGTGCCAGCAGGAGTACAGGGAAAAGCACAGATACGCAGTATTTT. Filled out from reference TRBV9 and TRBJ2-3, the complete variable domain reads DSGVTQTPKHLITATGQRVTLRCSPRSGDLSVYWYQQSLDQGLQFLIQYYNGEERAKGNILERFSAQQFPDLHSELNLSSLELGDSALYFCASRSTGKSTDTQYFGPGTRLTVL.

The rearrangement links TRBV10-2 to TRBJ2-2; D is possibly TRBD1 (5 bases). The CDR3 spans 16 residues. The V and J ends lost 6 bases and 1 base respectively, with 15 bases between them. Germline V gene lookup returns CDR1 WSHSY and CDR2 SAAADI. CDR3 bases: TGCGCCAGCAGAAGAAATCAGGGCTTGAACACCGGGGAGCTGTTTTTT. Protein: CASRRNQGLNTGELFF.

V gene TRBV28 combines with J gene TRBJ1-2; TRBD1 matches at 8 bases. This CDR3 region has 12 residues. Germline CDR1 and CDR2: MDHEN and SYDVKM. V dropped 6 bases and J dropped 4; count of bases not matched to a gene: 1. The CDR3 sequence is CASSDRGYGYTF. The CDR3 nucleotides are TGTGCCAGCAGCGACAGGGGCTATGGCTACACCTTC.

The rearrangement joins TRBV6-1 to TRBJ2-7; D call uncertain. The germline V and J ends were trimmed by 2 bases and 3 bases, with 14 bases remaining between them. The CDR3 length is 15 residues. The germline V gene encodes CDR1 MNHNS and CDR2 SASEGT. CDR3: CASSETVEPYYEQYF. CDR3 sequence (DNA): TGTGCCAGCAGTGAAACGGTCGAGCCGTACTACGAGCAGTACTTC.

To note about this clone: The junction differs from germline at one of its ends, possibly a read error. The chain has TRBV19 and TRBJ2-3; TRBD2 aligns across 7 bases. The germline V gene encodes CDR1 LNHDA and CDR2 SQIVND (reference sequence). The CDR3 extends over 14 amino acids. CDR3 in amino acids: CASRIAGATDTQYF. CDR3 nucleotides: TGTGCCAGTAGGATAGCGGGTGCCACAGATACGCAGTATTTT. Full variable domain (outside the CDR3, taken from reference TRBV19 and TRBJ2-3): DGGITQSPKYLFRKEGQNVTLSCEQNLNHDAMYWYRQDPGQGLRLIYYSQIVNDFQKGDIAEGYSVSREKKESFPLTVTSAQKNPTAFYLCASRIAGATDTQYFGPGTRLTVL.

The chain is built from TRBV19 and TRBJ2-5, with 11 bases matching TRBD2. Per germline, CDR1 LNHDA and CDR2 SQIVND (reference sequence). This CDR3 has 15 amino acids. V shed 6 bases, J shed 1 base, and the junction held 4 bases outside the gene matches. CDR3 in amino acids: CASRLTSGIQETQYF. CDR3 nucleotides: TGTGCCAGTAGGTTGACTAGCGGGATCCAAGAGACCCAGTACTTC.

The chain has TRBV9 and TRBJ2-7, with 14 bases fitting TRBD2. The CDR3 is 16 residues long. Germline assignment: CDR1 SGDLS and CDR2 YYNGEE. J lost 7 bases, V lost 1 base, and 7 bases had no gene match. The CDR3, as DNA: TGTGCCAGCAGCGTAACCCCGACTAGCGGGGGGGAGGAGCAGTACTTC. Protein: CASSVTPTSGGEEQYF.

There are a few counts of this clone. The chain has TRBV13 and TRBJ1-1, with D uncertain. Trimming took 3 bases from V and 0 from J, leaving 8 bases between them. CDR1 and CDR2 from the germline V gene are PRHDT and FYEKMQ (reference sequence). This CDR3 has 14 residues. The CDR3 reads CASSFGNMNTEAFF. The CDR3, as DNA: TGTGCCAGCAGCTTCGGGAATATGAACACTGAAGCTTTCTTT.

This clone was observed a handful of times. The J gene is TRBJ2-2, the V gene TRBV14; D not certain. Trimming took off 3 bases at V and 3 bases at J, with 14 bases between the two ends. Germline V lookup: CDR1 SGHDN, CDR2 FVKESK. The CDR3 spans 16 residues. CDR3 in DNA: TGTGCCAGCAGCCATTGGCGGCCACCGGACACCGGGGAGCTGTTTTTT. Its protein is CASSHWRPPDTGELFF. The entire variable domain, with the rest obtained from reference TRBV14 and TRBJ2-2, is as follows: EAGVTQFPSHSVIEKGQTVTLRCDPISGHDNLYWYRRVMGKEIKFLLHFVKESKQDESGMPNNRFLAERTGGTYSTLKVQPAELEDSGVYFCASSHWRPPDTGELFFGEGSRLTVL.

This clone occurred a few times. The V gene is TRBV28, the J gene TRBJ1-2; D remains ambiguous. CDR3 length equals 13 residues. V lost 7 bases to trimming and J lost 3 bases, with 12 bases between them. CDR1 MDHEN and CDR2 SYDVKM come from the germline V gene. The CDR3 loop is CASNGGRDYGYTF. DNA of the CDR3: TGTGCCAGCAATGGCGGGCGGGACTATGGCTACACCTTC.

The V gene is TRBV29-1, the J gene TRBJ1-3, with D uncertain. The germline V and J ends were trimmed by 7 bases and 4 bases, with 14 bases remaining between them. The CDR3 is made up of 13 amino acids. Looked up from germline, CDR1 is SQVTM and CDR2 is ANQGSEA. The chain's CDR3 is CSAGPAGGNTIYF. In nucleotides, the CDR3 is TGCAGCGCAGGACCCGCGGGCGGAAACACCATATATTTT.

Only a few counts were recorded for this clone. The chain combines TRBV18 with TRBJ2-2; perhaps TRBD2 as D (5 bases). This CDR3 region has 15 residues. Trimming removed 4 bases from V and 3 bases from J, with 12 bases in between. The germline CDR1 and CDR2 sequences are KGHSH and LQKENI. The CDR3 region is CASSRAVADTGELFF. The DNA for the CDR3 is TGTGCCAGCTCACGAGCGGTGGCGGACACCGGGGAGCTGTTTTTT.

The J gene is TRBJ1-1, the V gene TRBV18; D unclear. CDR1 KGHSH and CDR2 LQKENI come from the germline V gene. The CDR3 contains 14 residues. Trimming shortened V by 3 bases and J by 2 bases, and 10 bases separated the two germline ends. For the CDR3, the DNA is TGTGCCAGCTCACCCGGGATAACTAACACTGAAGCTTTCTTT. This encodes CASSPGITNTEAFF.

The chain carries TRBV5-1 and TRBJ2-1; D may be TRBD1 (5 bases). Germline V gene lookup returns CDR1 SGHRS and CDR2 YFSETQ. This CDR3 comprises 15 residues. V was clipped by 7 bases and J by 8 bases, with 22 bases between them. This CDR3 reads CASFKTGPFKDEQFF. DNA of the CDR3: TGCGCCAGCTTCAAAACAGGTCCCTTTAAGGATGAGCAGTTCTTC.

This clone was seen just once. V and J are TRBV19 and TRBJ1-1; D is uncertain. The germline V gene encodes CDR1 LNHDA and CDR2 SQIVND (reference sequence). This CDR3 comprises 14 residues. Trimming stripped 1 base from V and 4 bases from J, with 10 bases between. CDR3 residues: CASSIVRRGTEAFF. DNA of the CDR3: TGTGCCAGTAGTATAGTTCGGAGAGGCACTGAAGCTTTCTTT.

The V gene is TRBV6-5, the J gene TRBJ2-1; D possibly corresponds to TRBD2 (6 bases). Trimming shortened V by 4 bases and J by 0 bases, and 13 bases separated the two germline ends. Germline values: CDR1 MNHEY, CDR2 SVGAGI. The CDR3 loop spans 16 amino acids. The CDR3 spells CASSFFGGFSYNEQFF. As DNA, the CDR3 is TGTGCCAGCAGTTTCTTTGGGGGGTTCTCCTACAATGAGCAGTTCTTC.

The chain has TRBV29-1 and TRBJ2-7, with a weak D call TRBD2 (5 bases). Per the germline V gene, CDR1 is SQVTM and CDR2 is ANQGSEA. CDR3 size: 12 residues. The ends were cut back, 6 bases at V and 3 bases at J, with 12 bases in the middle. This CDR3 is CSVTKTSYEQYF. In nucleotides, the CDR3 is TGCAGCGTGACGAAAACTAGCTACGAGCAGTACTTC.

This sequence joins TRBV9 and TRBJ2-3, with D unresolved. The CDR3 covers 13 residues. The germline CDR1 and CDR2 sequences are SGDLS and YYNGEE. V dropped 0 bases and J dropped 1 base, with 3 bases sitting between them. CDR3 bases: TGTGCCAGCAGCGTAGTAGGCACAGATACGCAGTATTTT. Protein sequence: CASSVVGTDTQYF.

The CDR3 sequence is CASSPRGDKNYGYTF. CDR3 DNA: TGTGCCAGCAGCCCCAGGGGGGACAAAAACTATGGCTACACCTTC. V gene TRBV7-9 combines with J gene TRBJ1-2; 7 bases align to TRBD1. The CDR3 runs to 15 residues. The ends lost 5 bases at V and 2 bases at J; junction bases unmatched: 8. Germline V gives CDR1 SEHNR, CDR2 FQNEAQ (reference sequence).

The V call is TRBV4-1, the J call TRBJ2-7; 12 nucleotides agree with TRBD2. The germline CDR1 and CDR2 sequences are MGHRA and YSYEKL. V was pared by 4 bases and J by 3 bases, with 7 bases of the junction left unmatched. CDR3 length: 16 amino acids. The CDR3 DNA sequence: TGCGCCAGCAGCCCCCTGCTAGCGGGAGGGGACTACGAGCAGTACTTC. Translated: CASSPLLAGGDYEQYF.